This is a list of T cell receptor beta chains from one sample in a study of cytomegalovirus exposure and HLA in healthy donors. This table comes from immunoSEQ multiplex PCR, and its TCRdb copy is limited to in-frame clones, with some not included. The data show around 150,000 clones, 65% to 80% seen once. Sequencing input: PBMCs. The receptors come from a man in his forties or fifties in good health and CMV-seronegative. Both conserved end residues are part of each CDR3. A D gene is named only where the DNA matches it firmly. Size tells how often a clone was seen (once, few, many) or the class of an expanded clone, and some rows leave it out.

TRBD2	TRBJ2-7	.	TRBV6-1	CASSEAGGRYEQYF	TGTGCCAGCAGTGAAGCGGGAGGGCGCTACGAGCAGTACTTC
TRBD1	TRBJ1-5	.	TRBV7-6	CASSLEPPTGSNQPQHF	TGTGCCAGCAGCTTAGAGCCCCCGACAGGGAGCAATCAGCCCCAGCATTTT
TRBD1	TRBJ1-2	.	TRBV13	CASSPPGQANGYTF	TGTGCCAGCAGCCCCCCGGGACAGGCCAATGGCTACACCTTC
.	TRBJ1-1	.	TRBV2	CASSRRVGGNTEAFF	TGTGCCAGCAGTCGCAGGGTAGGTGGGAACACTGAAGCTTTCTTT
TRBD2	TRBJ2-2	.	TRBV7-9	CSSSPTSGTTGELFF	TGTTCCAGCAGCCCGACTAGCGGGACGACCGGGGAGCTGTTTTTT
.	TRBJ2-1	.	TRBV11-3	CASSLRENQYSYNEQFF	TGTGCCAGCAGCTTAAGGGAGAATCAATACTCCTACAATGAGCAGTTCTTC
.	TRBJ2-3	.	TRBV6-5	CASGLGTDTQYF	TGTGCCAGTGGGCTGGGCACAGATACGCAGTATTTT
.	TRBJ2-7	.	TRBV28	CASRPGHSDEQYF	TGTGCCAGCAGGCCGGGACATTCGGACGAGCAGTACTTC
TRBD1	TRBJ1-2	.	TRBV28	CASRQGAVRGYTF	TGTGCCAGCAGACAGGGGGCGGTTCGTGGCTACACCTTC
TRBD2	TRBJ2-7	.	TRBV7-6	CASSLVPSGRPHEQYF	TGTGCCAGCAGCTTAGTTCCTAGCGGGAGGCCCCACGAGCAGTACTTC
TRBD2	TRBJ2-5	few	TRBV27	CASSPTTSGGETQYF	TGTGCCAGCAGTCCTACGACTAGCGGGGGAGAGACCCAGTACTTC
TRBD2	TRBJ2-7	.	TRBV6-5	CASTPGLTTREQYF	TGTGCCAGCACCCCGGGACTAACTACGCGCGAGCAGTACTTC
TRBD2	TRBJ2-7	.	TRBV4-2	CASSQESGSWYEQYF	TGTGCCAGCAGCCAAGAAAGCGGGAGTTGGTACGAGCAGTACTTC
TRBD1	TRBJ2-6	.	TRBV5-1	CASSLGGTGGTGANGLTF	TGCGCCAGCAGCTTGGGTGGGACAGGGGGCACTGGGGCCAACGGCCTGACTTTC
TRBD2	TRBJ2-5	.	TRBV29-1	CSVEGLAGAPRPRETQYF	TGCAGCGTTGAAGGACTAGCGGGTGCCCCTCGTCCCAGAGAGACCCAGTACTTC
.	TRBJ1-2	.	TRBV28	CASSLTGRDLYGYTF	TGTGCCAGCAGTTTGACAGGCCGAGACCTCTATGGCTACACCTTC
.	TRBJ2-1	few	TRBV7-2	CASLRQVEVLNEQFF	TGTGCCAGCCTACGACAGGTCGAAGTCCTCAATGAGCAGTTCTTC
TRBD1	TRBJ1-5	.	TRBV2	CASSESGTGYQPQHF	TGTGCCAGCAGTGAATCTGGGACAGGGTATCAGCCCCAGCATTTT